This TCR beta chain was retrieved from a study of human T cells and chemical hapten exposure. At the level of the study: Alopecia areata, totalis or universalis was found in mostly female patients.

The CDR3 runs to 14 residues. J was trimmed by 5 bases and V by 5 bases; bases with no gene match: 8. Looked up from germline, CDR1 is SGHTA and CDR2 is FQGTGA. TCRdb passed the RACE reads through MiXCR, listing each CDR3 protein once. The table shows 300,000 to 400,000 distinct CDR3 sequences, with roughly 6.9% occurring only once. This sample's time point: patch test 1, 2 weeks after DPC sensitization. Stated treatment: therapeutic diphenylcyclopropenone sensitization with weekly scalp DPC. Only a few counts were recorded for this clonotype. This receptor was taken from a woman aged 18 to 35 with alopecia areata. Some clones in this sample may be carry-over from other donors' samples. The chain couples TRBV7-3 to TRBJ1-1; 7 bases match TRBD1. The material sequenced was whole blood, taken in connection with sensitization to the hapten diphenylcyclopropenone (DPC). As DNA, the CDR3 is TGTGCCAGCAGCGCGCGACAGGGCGATACTGAAGCTTTCTTT. Amino acids: CASSARQGDTEAFF.